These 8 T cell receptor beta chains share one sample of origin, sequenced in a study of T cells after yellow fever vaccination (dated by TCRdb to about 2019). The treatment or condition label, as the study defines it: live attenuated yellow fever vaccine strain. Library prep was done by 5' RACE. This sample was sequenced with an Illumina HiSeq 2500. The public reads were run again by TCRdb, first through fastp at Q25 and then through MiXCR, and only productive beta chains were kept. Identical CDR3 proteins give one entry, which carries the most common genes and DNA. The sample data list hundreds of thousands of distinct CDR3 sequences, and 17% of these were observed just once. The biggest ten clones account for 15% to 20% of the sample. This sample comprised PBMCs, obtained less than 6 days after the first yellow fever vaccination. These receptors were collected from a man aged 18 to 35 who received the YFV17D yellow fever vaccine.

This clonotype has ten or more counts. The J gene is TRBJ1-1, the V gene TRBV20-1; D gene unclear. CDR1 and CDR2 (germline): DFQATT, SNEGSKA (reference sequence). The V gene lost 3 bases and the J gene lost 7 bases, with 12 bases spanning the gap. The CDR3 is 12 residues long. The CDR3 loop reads CSASRRGVEAFF. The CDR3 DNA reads TGCAGTGCTAGCAGGCGTGGGGTTGAAGCTTTCTTT.

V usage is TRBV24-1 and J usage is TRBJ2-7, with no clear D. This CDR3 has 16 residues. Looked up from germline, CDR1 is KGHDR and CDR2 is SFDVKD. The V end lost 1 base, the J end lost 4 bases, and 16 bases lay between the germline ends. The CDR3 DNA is TGTGCCACCAGTGATTTACTACACCTGTATGAATACGAGCAGTACTTC. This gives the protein CATSDLLHLYEYEQYF.

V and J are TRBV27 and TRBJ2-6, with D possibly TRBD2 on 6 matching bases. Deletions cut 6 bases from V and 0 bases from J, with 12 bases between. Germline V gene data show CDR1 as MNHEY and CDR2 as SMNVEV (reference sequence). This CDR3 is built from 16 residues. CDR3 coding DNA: TGTGCCAGCAGGCCGGGACTTAGCTCTGGGGCCAACGTCCTGACTTTC. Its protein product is CASRPGLSSGANVLTF.

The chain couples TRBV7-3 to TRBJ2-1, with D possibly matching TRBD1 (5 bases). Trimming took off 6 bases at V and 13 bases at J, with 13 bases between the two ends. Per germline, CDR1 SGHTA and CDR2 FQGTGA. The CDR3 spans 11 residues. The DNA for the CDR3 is TGTGCCAGCAGTTACGGACAAGAACAGTTCTTC. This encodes CASSYGQEQFF.

CDR3 coding DNA: TGTGCCAGCAGCTTCTCTGGGACAGATGAAAAACTGTTTTTT. As protein: CASSFSGTDEKLFF. The chain has TRBV5-6 and TRBJ1-4; TRBD1 matches at 7 bases. The V and J ends lost 2 bases and 6 bases, in that order; junction bases with no gene match: 4. The CDR3 consists of 14 residues. The germline V gene encodes CDR1 SGHDT and CDR2 YYEEEE.

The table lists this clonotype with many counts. CDR3 bases: TGTGCCAGTTGTGATCAGAACACTGAAGCTTTCTTT. This sequence encodes CASCDQNTEAFF. The rearrangement links TRBV3-1 to TRBJ1-1; no reliable D call. Germline V gives CDR1 LGHDT, CDR2 YNNKEL (reference sequence). Deletions cut 9 bases from V and 1 base from J, with 9 bases between. This CDR3 has 12 residues.

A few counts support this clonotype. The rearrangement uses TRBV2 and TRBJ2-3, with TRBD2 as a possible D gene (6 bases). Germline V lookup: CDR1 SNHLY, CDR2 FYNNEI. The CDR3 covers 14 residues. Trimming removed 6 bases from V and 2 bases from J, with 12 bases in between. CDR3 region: CASRVAGTTDTQYF. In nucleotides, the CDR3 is TGTGCCAGCAGGGTTGCGGGGACCACAGATACGCAGTATTTT.

This chain's CDR3 is CASSLDGGLRKTQYF. In DNA form, the CDR3 reads TGTGCCAGCAGCTTGGACGGGGGTTTAAGGAAGACCCAGTACTTC. The chain employs TRBV5-6 and TRBJ2-5; a weak D match, TRBD2 (6 bases). The V gene lost 0 bases and the J gene lost 6 bases, with 15 bases spanning the gap. CDR3 size: 15 residues. The germline V gene encodes CDR1 SGHDT and CDR2 YYEEEE.